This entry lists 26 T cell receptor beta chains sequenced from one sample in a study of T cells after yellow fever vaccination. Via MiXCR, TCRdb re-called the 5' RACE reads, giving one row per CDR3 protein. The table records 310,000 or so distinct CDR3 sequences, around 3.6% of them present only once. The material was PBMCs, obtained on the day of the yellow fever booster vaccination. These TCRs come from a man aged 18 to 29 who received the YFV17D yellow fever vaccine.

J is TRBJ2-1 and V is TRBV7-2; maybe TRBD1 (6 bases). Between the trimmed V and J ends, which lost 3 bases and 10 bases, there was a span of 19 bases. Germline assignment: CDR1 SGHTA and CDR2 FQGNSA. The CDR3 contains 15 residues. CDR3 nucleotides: TGTGCCAGCAGCTTTACCTGGGACACAGGGTGGGAGCAGTTCTTC. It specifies CASSFTWDTGWEQFF.

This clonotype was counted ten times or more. The chain's CDR3 is CASSLGLAGAEETQYF. The CDR3 DNA reads as TGTGCCAGCAGCTTAGGACTAGCGGGGGCCGAAGAGACCCAGTACTTC. The chain is built from TRBV7-7 and TRBJ2-5; 12 bases align to TRBD2. Trimming took 1 base from V and 3 from J; bases not matched to a gene: 3. Germline assignment: CDR1 SSHAT and CDR2 FNYEAQ (reference sequence). The CDR3 spans 16 residues.

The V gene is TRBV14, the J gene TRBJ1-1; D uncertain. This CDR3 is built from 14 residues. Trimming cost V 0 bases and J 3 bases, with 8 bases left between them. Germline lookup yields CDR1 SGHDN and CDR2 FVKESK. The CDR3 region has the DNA TGTGCCAGCAGCCAAGAGATAGGGTACACTGAAGCTTTCTTT. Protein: CASSQEIGYTEAFF.

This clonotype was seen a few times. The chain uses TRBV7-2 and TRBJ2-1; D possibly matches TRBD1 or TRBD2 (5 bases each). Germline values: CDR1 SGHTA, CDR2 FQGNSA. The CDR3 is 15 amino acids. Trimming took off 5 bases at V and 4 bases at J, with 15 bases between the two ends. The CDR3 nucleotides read TGTGCCAGCAGCCCCCGGCAGGGAGTTTACAATGAGCAGTTCTTC. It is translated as CASSPRQGVYNEQFF.

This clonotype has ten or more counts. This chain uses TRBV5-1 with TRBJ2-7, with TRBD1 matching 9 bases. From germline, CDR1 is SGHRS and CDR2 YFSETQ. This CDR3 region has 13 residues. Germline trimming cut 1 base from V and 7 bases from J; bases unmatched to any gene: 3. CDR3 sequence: CASSLTGTGEQYF. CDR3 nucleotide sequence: TGCGCCAGCAGCTTGACAGGGACAGGGGAGCAGTACTTC.

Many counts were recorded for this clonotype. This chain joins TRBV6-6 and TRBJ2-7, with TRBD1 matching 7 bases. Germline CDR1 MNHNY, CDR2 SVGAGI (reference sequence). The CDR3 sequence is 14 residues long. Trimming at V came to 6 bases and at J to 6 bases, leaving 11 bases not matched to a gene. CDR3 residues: CASSRGRPGGEQYF. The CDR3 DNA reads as TGTGCCAGCAGCCGAGGCAGGCCAGGGGGCGAGCAGTACTTC.

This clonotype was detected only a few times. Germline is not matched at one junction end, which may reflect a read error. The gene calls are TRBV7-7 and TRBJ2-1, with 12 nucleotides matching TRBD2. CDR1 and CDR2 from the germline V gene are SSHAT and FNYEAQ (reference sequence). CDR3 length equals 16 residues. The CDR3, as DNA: TGTGCTAGCAGCCCCGCTAGCGGGGGGGTGTACAATGAGCAGTTCTTC. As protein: CASSPASGGVYNEQFF.

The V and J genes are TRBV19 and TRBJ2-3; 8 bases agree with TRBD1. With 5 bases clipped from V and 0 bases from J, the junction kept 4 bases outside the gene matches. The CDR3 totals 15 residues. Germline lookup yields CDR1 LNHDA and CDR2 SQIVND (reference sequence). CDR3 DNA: TGTGCCAGTAGTCCTCGACAGGGGAGCACAGATACGCAGTATTTT. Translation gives CASSPRQGSTDTQYF.

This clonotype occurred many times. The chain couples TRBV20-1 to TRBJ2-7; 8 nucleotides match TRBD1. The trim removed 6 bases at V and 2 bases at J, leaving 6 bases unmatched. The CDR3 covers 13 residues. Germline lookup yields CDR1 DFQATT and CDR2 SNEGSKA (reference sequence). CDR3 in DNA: TGCAGTGCCGTGGACAGGGCCACCTACGAGCAGTACGTC. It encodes CSAVDRATYEQYV.

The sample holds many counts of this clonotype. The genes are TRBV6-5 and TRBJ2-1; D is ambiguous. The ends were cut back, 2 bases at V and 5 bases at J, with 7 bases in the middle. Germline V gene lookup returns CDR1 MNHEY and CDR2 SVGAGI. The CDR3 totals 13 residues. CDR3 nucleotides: TGTGCCAGCAGTTACAGGGTGGACAATGAGCAGTTCTTC. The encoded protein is CASSYRVDNEQFF.

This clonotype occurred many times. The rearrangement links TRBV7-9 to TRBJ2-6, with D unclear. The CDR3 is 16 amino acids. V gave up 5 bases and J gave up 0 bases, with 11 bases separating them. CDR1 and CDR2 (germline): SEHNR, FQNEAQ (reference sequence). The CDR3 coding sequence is TGTGCCAGCAGCCCGTTTCCCGGCTCTGGGGCCAACGTCCTGACTTTC. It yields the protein CASSPFPGSGANVLTF.

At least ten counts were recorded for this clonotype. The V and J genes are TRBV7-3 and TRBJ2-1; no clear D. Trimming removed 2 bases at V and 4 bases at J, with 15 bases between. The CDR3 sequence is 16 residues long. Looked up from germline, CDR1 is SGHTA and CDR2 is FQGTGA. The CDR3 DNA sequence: TGTGCCAGCAGCTTAGTAATGATGCGGTTTTACAATGAGCAGTTCTTC. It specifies CASSLVMMRFYNEQFF.

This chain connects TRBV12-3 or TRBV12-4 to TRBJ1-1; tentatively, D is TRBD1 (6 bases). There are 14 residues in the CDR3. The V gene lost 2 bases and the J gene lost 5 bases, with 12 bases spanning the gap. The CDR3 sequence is CASSLRGGRTEAFF. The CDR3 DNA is TGTGCCAGCAGTTTAAGAGGGGGGAGGACTGAAGCTTTCTTT.

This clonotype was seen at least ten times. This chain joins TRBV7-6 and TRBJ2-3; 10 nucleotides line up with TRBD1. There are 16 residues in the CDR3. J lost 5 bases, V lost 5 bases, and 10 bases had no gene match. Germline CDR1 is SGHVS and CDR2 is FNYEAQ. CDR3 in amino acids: CASSPVGTGDQDTQYF. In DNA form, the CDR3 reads TGTGCCAGCAGCCCCGTCGGGACAGGGGATCAAGATACGCAGTATTTT.

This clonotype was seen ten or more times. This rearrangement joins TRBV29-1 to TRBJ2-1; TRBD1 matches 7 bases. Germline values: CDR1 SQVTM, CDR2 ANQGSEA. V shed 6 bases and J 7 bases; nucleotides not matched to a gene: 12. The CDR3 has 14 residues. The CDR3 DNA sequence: TGCAGCGTACTACAGGGGATCCTAGGGAATGAGCAGTTCTTC. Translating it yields CSVLQGILGNEQFF.

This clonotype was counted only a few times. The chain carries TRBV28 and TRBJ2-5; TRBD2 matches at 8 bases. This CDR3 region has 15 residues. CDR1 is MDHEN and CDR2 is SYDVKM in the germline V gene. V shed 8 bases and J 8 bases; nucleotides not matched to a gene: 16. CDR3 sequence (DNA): TGTGCCAGCCGCCGGTCAGCGGGGGTGTCGATAACCCAGTACTTC. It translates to CASRRSAGVSITQYF.

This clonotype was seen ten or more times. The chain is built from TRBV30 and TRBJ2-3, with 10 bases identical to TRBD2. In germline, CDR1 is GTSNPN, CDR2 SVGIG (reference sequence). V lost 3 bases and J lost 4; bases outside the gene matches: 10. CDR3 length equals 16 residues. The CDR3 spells CAWRTPRTSGSDTQYF. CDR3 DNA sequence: TGTGCCTGGAGAACCCCCCGGACTAGCGGATCAGATACGCAGTATTTT.

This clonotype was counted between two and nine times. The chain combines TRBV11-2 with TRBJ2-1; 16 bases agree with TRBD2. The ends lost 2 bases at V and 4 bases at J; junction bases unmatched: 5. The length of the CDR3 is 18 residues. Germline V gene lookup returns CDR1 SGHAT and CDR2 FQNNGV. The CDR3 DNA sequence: TGTGCCAGCAGCTTAAGGGGACTAGCGGGGGGGCGGTACAATGAGCAGTTCTTC. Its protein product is CASSLRGLAGGRYNEQFF.

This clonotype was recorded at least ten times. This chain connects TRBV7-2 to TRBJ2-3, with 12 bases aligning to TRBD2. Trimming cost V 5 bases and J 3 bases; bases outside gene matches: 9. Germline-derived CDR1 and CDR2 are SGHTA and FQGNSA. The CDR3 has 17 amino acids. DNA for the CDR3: TGTGCCAGCAGCCCTAGCGGGGGGGCCGTCAGGACAGATACGCAGTATTTT. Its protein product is CASSPSGGAVRTDTQYF.

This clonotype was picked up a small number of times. In nucleotides, the CDR3 is TGCGCCAGCAGCCAAGATCAAGGCACTTTCTCCTACGAGCAGTACTTC. This translates into CASSQDQGTFSYEQYF. The chain employs TRBV4-3 and TRBJ2-7; no clear D. Trimming pared 0 bases from V and 0 bases from J, leaving 12 bases between. The CDR3 totals 16 residues. Germline values: CDR1 LGHNA, CDR2 YSLEER.

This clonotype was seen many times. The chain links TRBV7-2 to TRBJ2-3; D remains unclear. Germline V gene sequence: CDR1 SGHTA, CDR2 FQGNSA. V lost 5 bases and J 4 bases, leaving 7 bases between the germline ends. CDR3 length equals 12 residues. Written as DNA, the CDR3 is TGTGCCAGCAGCCCCTACGCAGATACGCAGTATTTT. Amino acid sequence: CASSPYADTQYF.

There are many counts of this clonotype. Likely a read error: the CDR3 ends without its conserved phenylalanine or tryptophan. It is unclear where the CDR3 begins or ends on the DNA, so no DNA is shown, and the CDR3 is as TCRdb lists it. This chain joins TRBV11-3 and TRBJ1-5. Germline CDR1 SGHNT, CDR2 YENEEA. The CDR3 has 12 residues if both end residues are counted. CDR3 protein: CASSLWEFYRLV.

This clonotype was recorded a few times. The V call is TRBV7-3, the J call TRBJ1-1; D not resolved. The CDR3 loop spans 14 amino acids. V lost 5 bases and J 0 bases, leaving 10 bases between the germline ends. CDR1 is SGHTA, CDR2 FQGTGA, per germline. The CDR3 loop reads CASSTSSMNTEAFF. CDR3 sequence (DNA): TGTGCCAGCAGCACAAGCAGTATGAACACTGAAGCTTTCTTT.

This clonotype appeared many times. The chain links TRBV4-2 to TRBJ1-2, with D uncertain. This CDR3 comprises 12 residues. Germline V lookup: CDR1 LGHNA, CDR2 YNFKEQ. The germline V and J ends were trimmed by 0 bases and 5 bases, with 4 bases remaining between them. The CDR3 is CASSQDMYGYTF. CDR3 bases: TGTGCCAGCAGCCAAGATATGTATGGCTACACCTTC.

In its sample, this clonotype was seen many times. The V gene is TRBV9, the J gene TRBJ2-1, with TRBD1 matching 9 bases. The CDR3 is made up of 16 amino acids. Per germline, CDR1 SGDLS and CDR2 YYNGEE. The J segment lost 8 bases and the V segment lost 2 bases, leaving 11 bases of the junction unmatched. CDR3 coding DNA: TGTGCCAGCAGCGTGGACGGACAGGGGATCGTCGATGAGCAGTTCTTC. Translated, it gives CASSVDGQGIVDEQFF.

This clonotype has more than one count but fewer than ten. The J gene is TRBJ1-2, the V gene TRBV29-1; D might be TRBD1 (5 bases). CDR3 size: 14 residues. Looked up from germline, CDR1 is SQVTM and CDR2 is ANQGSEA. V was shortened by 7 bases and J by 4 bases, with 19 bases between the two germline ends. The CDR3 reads CSAAGTLGGYGYTF. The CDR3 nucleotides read TGCAGCGCAGCCGGGACCCTCGGAGGCTATGGCTACACCTTC.